The subject of this entry is one T cell receptor (beta chain). The antigen remains undetermined. Method: immunoSEQ multiplex PCR; TCRdb's copy keeps in-frame clones and lacks some. Counted here are tens of thousands of clones, roughly four fifths occurring once; the ten biggest clones make up roughly 3.2%. The entry originates in a study of CD4 T cells in relation to SARS-CoV-2 and coronaviruses. Trimming removed 0 bases at V and 2 bases at J, with 5 bases between. The CDR3 runs 15 residues. CDR1 is MRHNA, CDR2 SNTAGT, per germline. The specimen was memory CD4+ T cells from PBMCs, cultured in vitro. The chain has TRBV6-4 and TRBJ2-6; TRBD1 or TRBD2 may be the D gene (5 bases each). The sequence was collected from an adult with COVID-19. CDR3 coding DNA: TGTGCCAGCAGTGACTCGGGGGCTGGGGCCAACGTCCTGACTTTC. Its protein is CASSDSGAGANVLTF.